This T cell receptor (beta chain) was sequenced for a study of identical twins (dated by TCRdb to about 2016). With respect to the entire study: The study deep-sequenced TCR alpha and beta repertoires from monozygotic twins, unrelated adults of various ages and cord blood to test whether fetal clonotypes persist. To rule out contamination, the twin experiments were replicated at different times with different library preparation protocols.

With respect to this clonotype: Its antigen is still unknown. No per-base quality is available; no much larger clone lies one base away.

Every donor was a healthy Caucasian. The twin cohort comprised three pairs of female monozygotic twins, all aged roughly 18 to 29 years. CD4+ and CD8+ T cell populations were isolated with positive isolation kits from Invitrogen. The library was built by means of 5' RACE. Sequencing instrument: Illumina HiSeq 2000. Template switching added a universal primer binding site, and the final cDNA carried a unique molecular identifier that allowed TCR cDNA molecules to be counted accurately. First-strand cDNA for TCR alpha and beta chains was synthesized from specific primers in the conserved constant-segment region. Each cDNA library was double barcoded, with a SMART-Mk sample barcode plus Illumina barcodes, to control for contamination. TruSeq adapter sequences along with Illumina sample barcodes were introduced in two successive PCR steps. TCR alpha and beta cDNA libraries were sequenced on the Illumina HiSeq platform with custom primers. Regarding the original processing steps: Unique molecular identifiers were extracted from raw reads with MiGEC, and CDR3 positions were determined with MiXCR. For each individual, recombination models were inferred using an EM algorithm with the repgenHMM and IGoR tools. The analysis of shared clonotypes was done with the tcR package in R, with sharing normalized by the product of cloneset sizes. To study raw recombination without the effects of thymic and clonal selection, out-of-frame nonproductive sequences were analyzed. TCRdb redid the processing of the public reads, applying fastp at Q25 and MiXCR, and retained in-frame beta chains. Each record represents a unique CDR3 protein, reported with the most common genes and DNA among its rows. The V and J calls, along with clone size, are taken from TCRdb and not from the paper's own processing. This sample holds hundreds of thousands of distinct CDR3 sequences; roughly 12% were observed only once. The top ten clonotypes cover approximately 7.6% of the sample.

Results and caveats for the whole study, not just this receptor: Out-of-frame TCR alpha sharing in monozygotic twins was systematically underestimated by recombination models, whereas sharing between unrelated individuals was in agreement with the recombination models. Because the same donors could not be followed over many years, the conclusions relied on cross-sectional statistical analysis. Out-of-frame TCR alpha sequences shared between twins showed an excess of low generation-probability sequences compared with coincidental sharing between unrelated individuals. Fewer insertions were carried by abundant cord blood beta clonotypes; a weaker similar trend was observed in young adult naive repertoires, while no such trend was observed in memory repertoires. Excess twin sharing in beta out-of-frame sequences was weaker because fewer shared sequences lowered the signal-to-noise ratio. Zero-insertion analyses could be partly confounded by invariant T cells such as MAIT and iNKT, though diverse VJ usage argued against such confounding for most clonotypes.

The germline V gene sets CDR1 to SGHDN and CDR2 to FVKESK. V is shortened by 0 bases, J by 8 bases, and the region joining them spans 10 bases. From the cysteine up to the phenylalanine, the CDR3 has a length of 13 residues. The kept DNA is CDR3 alone, 39 bases in frame from the first base. The same specimen was also included in a second study, on yellow fever vaccine responses in identical twins. From that second study: According to the authors, the vaccine-induced T cell response in identical twins seemed to be partly convergent and partly specific to each individual. Focusing on identical twins, the study followed the T cell clones that responded to the vaccine, and did so with precision.

This TCR was recovered from a woman under 30 in good health. The chain is assembled from TRBV14 and TRBJ1-1, and TRBD1 may be the D gene, going by 5 matching bases. Sequenced material: CD8+ T cells sorted from blood. The DNA sequence is given as TGTGCCAGCAGCCAAGATGGGGCAGGGGAAGCTTTCTTT. Its protein is CASSQDGAGEAFF.